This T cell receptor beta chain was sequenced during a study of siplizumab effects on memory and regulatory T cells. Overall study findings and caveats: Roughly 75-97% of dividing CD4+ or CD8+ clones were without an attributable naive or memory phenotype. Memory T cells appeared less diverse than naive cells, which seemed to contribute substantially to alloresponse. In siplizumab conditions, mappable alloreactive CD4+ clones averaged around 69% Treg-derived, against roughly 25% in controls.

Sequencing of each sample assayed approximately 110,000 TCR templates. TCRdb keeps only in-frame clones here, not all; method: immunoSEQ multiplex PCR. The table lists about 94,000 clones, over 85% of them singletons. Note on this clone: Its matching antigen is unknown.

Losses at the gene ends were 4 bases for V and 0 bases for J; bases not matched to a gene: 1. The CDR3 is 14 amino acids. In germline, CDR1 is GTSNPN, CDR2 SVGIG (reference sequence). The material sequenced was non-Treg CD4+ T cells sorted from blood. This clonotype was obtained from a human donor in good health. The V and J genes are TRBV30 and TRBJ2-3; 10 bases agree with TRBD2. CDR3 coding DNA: TGTGCCTGGAAGCGGGGGGGGAGCACAGATACGCAGTATTTT. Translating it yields CAWKRGGSTDTQYF. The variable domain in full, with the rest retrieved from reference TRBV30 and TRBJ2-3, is SQTIHQWPATLVQPVGSPLSLECTVEGTSNPNLYWYRQAAGRGLQLLFYSVGIGQISSEVPQNLSASRPQDRQFILSSKKLLLSDSGFYLCAWKRGGSTDTQYFGPGTRLTVL.